This entry is about one T cell receptor (beta chain). The antigen remains undetermined. The data were obtained in a study of T cell responses to AZD1222 COVID-19 vaccine. The table came from immunoSEQ multiplex PCR; TCRdb's copy has only in-frame clones and leaves some out. There are some 140,000 clones in the sample; roughly 90% occur only once, and around 3.2% lies in the top ten. Study-level results: The study identified only six AZD1222 recipients as seropositive at baseline. It should be noted that donors were predominantly white British and more often female, and clonal diversity was possibly underestimated. There were repertoire samples only from the period after the peak T cell response. Reportedly, nearly half the spike-specific TCRs target unmutated variant regions.

The CDR3 totals 16 residues. Germline V gives CDR1 SGHVS, CDR2 FNYEAQ. After removal of 2 bases from V and 0 bases from J, the junction contained 3 bases not matched to a gene. The chain recombines TRBV7-6 with TRBJ1-5, with TRBD1 matching over 8 bases. The receptor's source is an adult in good health. The sample was peripheral blood, taken on day 0 of AZD1222 vaccination. CDR3 sequence reads: CASSLSTGDSNQPQHF. The CDR3 coding sequence is TGTGCCAGCAGCTTATCGACAGGGGATAGCAATCAGCCCCAGCATTTT.